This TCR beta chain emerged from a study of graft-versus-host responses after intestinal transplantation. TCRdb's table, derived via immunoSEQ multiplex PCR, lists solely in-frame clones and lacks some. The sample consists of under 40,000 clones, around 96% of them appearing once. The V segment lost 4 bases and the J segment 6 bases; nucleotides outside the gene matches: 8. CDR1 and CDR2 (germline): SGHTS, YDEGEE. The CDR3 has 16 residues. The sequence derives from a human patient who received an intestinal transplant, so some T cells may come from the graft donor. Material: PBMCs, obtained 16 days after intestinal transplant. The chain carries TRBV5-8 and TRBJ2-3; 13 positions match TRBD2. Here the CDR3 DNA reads TGTGCCAGCAGCCTCCGGACTAGCGGGAGTCCGGATACGCAGTATTTT. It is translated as CASSLRTSGSPDTQYF.